Listed below are T cell receptor beta chains from one sample, sequenced in a study of blood T cell repertoires in COVID-19. Repertoires were generated with immunoSEQ multiplex PCR, while TCRdb's copy carries only in-frame clones and drops some. The sample holds about 72,000 clones, about 91% seen once. The material sequenced was peripheral blood. These receptor sequences come from a woman aged 60-75 years with active COVID-19. CDR3s include the opening cysteine and the closing phenylalanine or tryptophan. The D gene is left open where the match is weak. Some rows mark clone size as missing; the rest say once, few, many or name a class of expanded clone.

j_call: TRBJ2-3
d_call: -
v_call: TRBV5-1
clone_size: -
cdr3_nt: TGCGCCAGCAGCTTACAAACCAGCACAGATACGCAGTATTTT
cdr3_aa: CASSLQTSTDTQYF

j_call: TRBJ1-1
d_call: TRBD1
v_call: TRBV6-4
clone_size: once
cdr3_nt: TGTGCCAGCAGAAGGGACAGGGGCACTGAAGCTTTCTTT
cdr3_aa: CASRRDRGTEAFF

j_call: TRBJ2-7
d_call: -
v_call: TRBV7-2
clone_size: -
cdr3_nt: TGTGCCAGCAGCCACCGCGGGGCGGGGATCTCCTACGAGCAGTACTTC
cdr3_aa: CASSHRGAGISYEQYF

j_call: TRBJ2-7
d_call: -
v_call: TRBV24-1
clone_size: -
cdr3_nt: TGTGCCACCAGTGATTTCCCCCAGGGTGGCGAGCAGTACTTC
cdr3_aa: CATSDFPQGGEQYF

j_call: TRBJ2-7
d_call: TRBD1
v_call: TRBV27
clone_size: -
cdr3_nt: TGTGCCAGCAGTCCGGGACAGCCCTACGAGCAGTACTTC
cdr3_aa: CASSPGQPYEQYF

j_call: TRBJ1-3
d_call: TRBD1
v_call: TRBV19
clone_size: -
cdr3_nt: TGTGCCAGTAGACCCGGACAGGTCTCTGGAAACACCATATATTTT
cdr3_aa: CASRPGQVSGNTIYF

j_call: TRBJ2-3
d_call: TRBD1
v_call: TRBV19
clone_size: -
cdr3_nt: TGTGCCAGTAGTGAAAGGGGGCCAGATACGCAGTATTTT
cdr3_aa: CASSERGPDTQYF

j_call: TRBJ1-1
d_call: -
v_call: TRBV15
clone_size: once
cdr3_nt: TGTGCCACCAGCAGACCTAAAGGGGGAGCGATAATAACTGAAGCTTTCTTT
cdr3_aa: CATSRPKGGAIITEAFF

j_call: TRBJ1-6
d_call: -
v_call: TRBV28
clone_size: -
cdr3_nt: TGTGCCCTTAGACAGGACCCCTTGAATTCACCCCTCCACTTT
cdr3_aa: CALRQDPLNSPLHF

j_call: TRBJ2-7
d_call: -
v_call: TRBV19
clone_size: -
cdr3_nt: TGTGCCAGTAGTCCCAGGACAGCTTCTAGTATCTCCTACGAGCAGTACTTC
cdr3_aa: CASSPRTASSISYEQYF

j_call: TRBJ1-3
d_call: TRBD1
v_call: TRBV4-1
clone_size: -
cdr3_nt: TGCGCCAGCAGCCACCCTAAACCCTACAGGGGCTCGATGAGCACCATATATTTT
cdr3_aa: CASSHPKPYRGSMSTIYF

j_call: TRBJ2-1
d_call: -
v_call: TRBV6-2/TRBV6-3
clone_size: -
cdr3_nt: TGTGCCAGCAGTTCAAGGACTACTTTTGATGAGCAGTTCTTC
cdr3_aa: CASSSRTTFDEQFF

j_call: TRBJ1-1
d_call: TRBD1
v_call: TRBV4-1
clone_size: -
cdr3_nt: TGCGCCAGCAGCCAAGTAGAGGTCACAGGGGACGCTTTCTTT
cdr3_aa: CASSQVEVTGDAFF

j_call: TRBJ1-3
d_call: -
v_call: TRBV5-6
clone_size: -
cdr3_nt: TGTGCCAGCAGCTTGGTACAATCGGGAAACACCATATATTTT
cdr3_aa: CASSLVQSGNTIYF

j_call: TRBJ2-1
d_call: -
v_call: TRBV7-2
clone_size: once
cdr3_nt: TGTGCCACCCAGGACAGCCAAACCTACAATGAGCAGTTCTTC
cdr3_aa: CATQDSQTYNEQFF

j_call: TRBJ2-3
d_call: -
v_call: TRBV6-4
clone_size: -
cdr3_nt: TGTGCCAGCAGTTTGGACAGAAGCACAGATACGCAGTATTTT
cdr3_aa: CASSLDRSTDTQYF

j_call: TRBJ2-3
d_call: TRBD2
v_call: TRBV11-2
clone_size: -
cdr3_nt: TGTGCCAGCAGCTTAGTTAGCGGGAGCTCGGATACGCAGTATTTT
cdr3_aa: CASSLVSGSSDTQYF

j_call: TRBJ1-2
d_call: TRBD1
v_call: TRBV18
clone_size: -
cdr3_nt: TGTGCCAGCTCACCGACGACAGGGACGGAAGGCTACACCTTC
cdr3_aa: CASSPTTGTEGYTF

j_call: TRBJ2-7
d_call: TRBD1
v_call: TRBV19
clone_size: -
cdr3_nt: TGTGCCAGTAGTCCGGGACAGGCCCCGTACGAGCAGTACTTC
cdr3_aa: CASSPGQAPYEQYF

j_call: TRBJ2-1
d_call: TRBD1
v_call: TRBV18
clone_size: -
cdr3_nt: TGTGCCAGCTCACTGACAGGGGTGAATGAGCAGTTCTTC
cdr3_aa: CASSLTGVNEQFF

j_call: TRBJ2-3
d_call: -
v_call: TRBV11-2
clone_size: -
cdr3_nt: TGTGCCAGCAGCTTAGGCGGTAGCCCACTCACAGATACGCAGTATTTT
cdr3_aa: CASSLGGSPLTDTQYF

j_call: TRBJ2-5
d_call: TRBD1
v_call: TRBV6-5
clone_size: once
cdr3_nt: TGTGCCAGCACTCGACAGGGCCCCGGCGGGACCCAGTACTTC
cdr3_aa: CASTRQGPGGTQYF

j_call: TRBJ2-3
d_call: -
v_call: TRBV19
clone_size: -
cdr3_nt: TGTGCCAGTAGTATGCCCAGATACACAGATACGCAGTATTTT
cdr3_aa: CASSMPRYTDTQYF

j_call: TRBJ1-6
d_call: -
v_call: TRBV7-9
clone_size: -
cdr3_nt: TGTGCCAGCAGCTTCTTAGAATCACCCCTCCACTTT
cdr3_aa: CASSFLESPLHF

j_call: TRBJ2-7
d_call: -
v_call: TRBV21-1
clone_size: -
cdr3_nt: TGTGCCAGCAGCGGGGCAGGGGCGTACTACGAGCAGTACTTC
cdr3_aa: CASSGAGAYYEQYF

j_call: TRBJ2-3
d_call: TRBD1
v_call: TRBV2
clone_size: -
cdr3_nt: TGTGCCAGCAGGTGGACAGGGGTCACAGATACGCAGTATTTT
cdr3_aa: CASRWTGVTDTQYF

j_call: TRBJ1-1
d_call: -
v_call: TRBV29-1
clone_size: -
cdr3_nt: TGCAGCGTTTCGGACAGGAACACTGAAGCTTTCTTT
cdr3_aa: CSVSDRNTEAFF

j_call: TRBJ2-7
d_call: TRBD2
v_call: TRBV5-8
clone_size: -
cdr3_nt: TGTGCCAGCAGCTTGTTTCTCGGGACTAGTGCCTACGAGCAGTACTTC
cdr3_aa: CASSLFLGTSAYEQYF

j_call: TRBJ2-3
d_call: TRBD1
v_call: TRBV24-1
clone_size: -
cdr3_nt: TGTGCCACCAGTGATCCGATAGGGGGCGGCACAGATACGCAGTATTTT
cdr3_aa: CATSDPIGGGTDTQYF

j_call: TRBJ2-1
d_call: -
v_call: TRBV7-4
clone_size: -
cdr3_nt: TGTGCCAGCAGCTTAGGACTAACATATGAGCAGTTCTTC
cdr3_aa: CASSLGLTYEQFF

j_call: TRBJ2-1
d_call: TRBD2
v_call: TRBV3-1/TRBV3-2
clone_size: once
cdr3_nt: TGTGCCAGCAGCCCTCCGGGACTAGCGGGAAATGAGCAGTTCTTC
cdr3_aa: CASSPPGLAGNEQFF

j_call: TRBJ2-3
d_call: -
v_call: TRBV28
clone_size: -
cdr3_nt: TGTGCCAGCAGTTTGGGGGCTAGCACAGATACGCAGTATTTT
cdr3_aa: CASSLGASTDTQYF

j_call: TRBJ1-2
d_call: TRBD1
v_call: TRBV7-2
clone_size: -
cdr3_nt: TGTGCCAGCAGCTTAGAGGGACAGGGTCCCTATGGCTACACCTTC
cdr3_aa: CASSLEGQGPYGYTF

j_call: TRBJ1-1
d_call: -
v_call: TRBV14
clone_size: -
cdr3_nt: TGTGCCAGCAGCCAAGTTATACAGGCCAGGGCTTTCTTT
cdr3_aa: CASSQVIQARAFF

j_call: TRBJ2-7
d_call: -
v_call: TRBV27
clone_size: once
cdr3_nt: TGTGCCAGCAGTTCAGGAGGGTCGGGTGAGCAGTACTTC
cdr3_aa: CASSSGGSGEQYF

j_call: TRBJ2-6
d_call: -
v_call: TRBV3-1/TRBV3-2
clone_size: -
cdr3_nt: TGTGCCAGCAGCTGGAGCGGAACTGGGGCCAACGTCCTGACTTTC
cdr3_aa: CASSWSGTGANVLTF

j_call: TRBJ1-2
d_call: TRBD1
v_call: TRBV5-1
clone_size: once
cdr3_nt: TGCGCCAGCAGCAGCCTCGGACAGGGGCTAGGTGGCTACACCTTC
cdr3_aa: CASSSLGQGLGGYTF

j_call: TRBJ2-3
d_call: TRBD1
v_call: TRBV28
clone_size: -
cdr3_nt: TGTGCCAGCAGAAGACAGGGTCGCACAGATACGCAGTATTTT
cdr3_aa: CASRRQGRTDTQYF

j_call: TRBJ2-3
d_call: -
v_call: TRBV11-2
clone_size: few
cdr3_nt: TGTGCCAGCAGCCCGGAGGGGGATACGCAGTATTTT
cdr3_aa: CASSPEGDTQYF

j_call: TRBJ2-1
d_call: -
v_call: TRBV10-2
clone_size: -
cdr3_nt: TGCGCCAGCCGCGGTACGGCGGGAAGAGGGAATGAGCAGTTCTTC
cdr3_aa: CASRGTAGRGNEQFF

j_call: TRBJ2-1
d_call: TRBD2
v_call: TRBV28
clone_size: once
cdr3_nt: TGTGCCAGCAGTCCCGGCGGCAGGGAGGGCTGGAATGAGCAGTTCTTC
cdr3_aa: CASSPGGREGWNEQFF